A single sample gave rise to the 17 T cell receptor beta chains below, sequenced in a study of cytomegalovirus exposure and HLA in healthy donors. PCR amplification relied on 60 Vbeta primers (plus 13 Jbeta primers). Measured with immunoSEQ multiplex PCR; TCRdb has only the in-frame clones, and not every one. Here the sample spans approximately 140,000 clones, around four fifths being singletons. The sequenced sample consisted of PBMCs. The source is a boy younger than 10 in good health and CMV-seronegative.

The chain recombines TRBV30 with TRBJ1-1, with a weak D call TRBD1 (6 bases). V lost 5 bases, J lost 1 base, and 17 bases lay in between. The CDR3 totals 15 residues. Looked up from germline, CDR1 is GTSNPN and CDR2 is SVGIG (reference sequence). CDR3 DNA: TGTGCCTGGGGTTGGGGGGGGCTCGGGAACACTGAAGCTTTCTTT. Translation: CAWGWGGLGNTEAFF.

The V call is TRBV18, the J call TRBJ2-2; D is ambiguous. V lost 5 bases and J 0 bases, leaving 16 bases between the germline ends. CDR1 and CDR2 (germline): KGHSH, LQKENI. The CDR3 loop spans 17 amino acids. This CDR3 reads CASSSPFSLPNTGELFF. The CDR3 DNA reads as TGTGCCAGCTCATCTCCCTTTTCGCTACCGAACACCGGGGAGCTGTTTTTT. Full variable domain (outside the CDR3, taken from reference TRBV18 and TRBJ2-2): NAGVMQNPRHLVRRRGQEARLRCSPMKGHSHVYWYRQLPEEGLKFMVYLQKENIIDESGMPKERFSAEFPKEGPSILRIQQVVRGDSAAYFCASSSPFSLPNTGELFFGEGSRLTVL.

As for this clone: This CDR3 is also generated by other DNA sequences in the sample. V gene TRBV7-9 combines with J gene TRBJ2-2, with 8 bases fitting TRBD1. Unmatched junction bases numbered 6, after V lost 5 bases and J lost 4 bases. Germline V gene lookup returns CDR1 SEHNR and CDR2 FQNEAQ (reference sequence). This CDR3 has 15 amino acids. The CDR3 bases are TGTGCCAGCAGCCGGGGACAGGTTTCCACCGGGGAGCTGTTTTTT. This codes for CASSRGQVSTGELFF.

The chain is built from TRBV19 and TRBJ2-3, with TRBD2 matching 8 bases. Germline V CDR1 and CDR2: LNHDA, SQIVND (reference sequence). V shed 4 bases, J shed 2 bases, and the junction held 8 bases outside the gene matches. The CDR3 extends over 16 amino acids. The chain's CDR3 is CASSTQAGASTDTQYF. The CDR3 coding sequence is TGTGCCAGTAGTACCCAAGCGGGGGCTTCCACAGATACGCAGTATTTT.

A single count supports this clone. The chain is built from TRBV18 and TRBJ1-1; 8 nucleotides agree with TRBD1. From germline, CDR1 is KGHSH and CDR2 LQKENI. J lost 5 bases, V lost 3 bases, and 14 bases had no gene match. The length of the CDR3 is 17 residues. This CDR3 reads CASSPAPFTGGGTEAFF. CDR3 sequence (DNA): TGTGCCAGCTCACCGGCCCCATTCACAGGGGGAGGGACTGAAGCTTTCTTT. Together with reference TRBV18 and TRBJ1-1, the CDR3 gives the full variable domain: NAGVMQNPRHLVRRRGQEARLRCSPMKGHSHVYWYRQLPEEGLKFMVYLQKENIIDESGMPKERFSAEFPKEGPSILRIQQVVRGDSAAYFCASSPAPFTGGGTEAFFGQGTRLTVV.

The rearrangement links TRBV6-1 to TRBJ1-4; the D is unclear. This CDR3 contains 15 residues. The V gene's germline CDR1 is MNHNS and CDR2 SASEGT. The V end lost 2 bases, the J end lost 7 bases, and 14 bases lay between the germline ends. The chain's CDR3 is CASSENEGGREKLFF. The CDR3 coding sequence is TGTGCCAGCAGTGAAAACGAGGGAGGGCGTGAAAAACTGTTTTTT.

The J gene is TRBJ1-3, the V gene TRBV7-9, with D tentatively TRBD1 (5 bases). The CDR3 contains 17 residues. Between the trimmed V and J ends, which lost 4 bases and 1 base, there was a span of 17 bases. The germline gives CDR1 SEHNR, CDR2 FQNEAQ (reference sequence). The CDR3 region is CASSSRQHFQSGNTIYF. The CDR3 coding sequence is TGTGCCAGCAGCTCTCGACAGCACTTCCAATCTGGAAACACCATATATTTT.

The chain has TRBV4-1 and TRBJ1-1; D is possibly TRBD1 (6 bases). This CDR3 is 17 amino acids long. The V end lost 0 bases, the J end lost 2 bases, and 16 bases lay between the germline ends. Germline V lookup: CDR1 MGHRA, CDR2 YSYEKL. CDR3 amino acids: CASSQDFTGTANTEAFF. For the CDR3, the DNA is TGCGCCAGCAGCCAAGATTTTACAGGGACGGCAAACACTGAAGCTTTCTTT.

The V call is TRBV6-5, the J call TRBJ1-1, with 7 nucleotides matching TRBD1. The CDR3 totals 12 residues. Germline CDR1 is MNHEY and CDR2 is SVGAGI. The V segment lost 6 bases and the J segment 7 bases; nucleotides outside the gene matches: 5. CDR3 protein: CASSLQGNEAFF. The CDR3 nucleotides read TGTGCCAGCAGCCTACAGGGGAATGAAGCTTTCTTT.

V usage is TRBV4-3 and J usage is TRBJ1-4; D gene uncertain. CDR1 and CDR2 from the germline V gene are LGHNA and YSLEER. The CDR3 is 15 amino acids. Between the trimmed V and J ends, which lost 0 bases and 4 bases, there was a span of 9 bases. Written as DNA, the CDR3 is TGCGCCAGCAGCCAAGAACAGAAGATTAATGAAAAACTGTTTTTT. Its translation is CASSQEQKINEKLFF.

The chain joins TRBV27 to TRBJ1-2, with D perhaps TRBD1 (5 bases). Germline V gene data show CDR1 as MNHEY and CDR2 as SMNVEV (reference sequence). Trimming shortened V by 5 bases and J by 1 base, and 14 bases separated the two germline ends. The CDR3 covers 15 residues. The CDR3 loop reads CASSPQQEINYGYTF. The CDR3, as DNA: TGTGCCAGCAGTCCTCAACAGGAGATTAACTATGGCTACACCTTC.

This clone has more than one count but fewer than ten. At one end, the junction sequence differs from germline, possibly due to a read error. The DNA of the CDR3 is TGCGCCAGCGGCTTGAGGAGCGGGAGGAGTCCCAGTATGAGTTCCAATGAGCAGTTCTTC. It translates to CASGLRSGRSPSMSSNEQFF. The chain has TRBV5-1 and TRBJ2-1; 9 positions match TRBD2. There are 20 residues in the CDR3. CDR1 is SGHRS, CDR2 YFSETQ, per germline.

The rearrangement links TRBV27 to TRBJ1-1; D might be TRBD1 (6 bases). The CDR3 loop spans 14 amino acids. Trimming left V 7 bases short and J 10 bases short, with 22 bases between. CDR1 is MNHEY and CDR2 is SMNVEV in the germline V gene (reference sequence). CDR3 sequence reads: CASNEQGSLSRAFF. The CDR3 DNA is TGTGCCAGCAATGAACAGGGATCTCTCTCCAGAGCTTTCTTT.

The chain carries TRBV27 and TRBJ1-2, with 9 bases lining up with TRBD1. V trimming: 5 bases; J trimming: 7 bases; junction bases outside the gene matches: 5. The germline V gene encodes CDR1 MNHEY and CDR2 SMNVEV (reference sequence). This CDR3 has 13 residues. The CDR3 coding sequence is TGTGCCAGCAGTCCAGGGACAGGGTTTGGCTACACCTTC. Translating gives CASSPGTGFGYTF.

This clone was picked up one time. The V call is TRBV5-4, the J call TRBJ2-7; D is perhaps TRBD1 (6 bases). Germline V gene lookup returns CDR1 SGHNT and CDR2 YYREEE (reference sequence). The CDR3 runs to 13 residues. Trimming shortened V by 0 bases and J by 7 bases, and 11 bases separated the two germline ends. For the CDR3, the DNA is TGTGCCAGCAGCTTGGGGGACATCGGGGAGCAGTACTTC. Its protein is CASSLGDIGEQYF.

This clone was seen only a few times. This sequence joins TRBV9 and TRBJ1-1, with 9 nucleotides matching TRBD1. Germline V gene data show CDR1 as SGDLS and CDR2 as YYNGEE. The V and J ends lost 0 bases and 1 base, in that order; junction bases with no gene match: 4. The CDR3 runs to 16 residues. In DNA form, the CDR3 reads TGTGCCAGCAGCGTAGCGGTGGACAGGGGGAACACTGAAGCTTTCTTT. As protein: CASSVAVDRGNTEAFF.

The CDR3 region is CASSSPGSGPSYNEQFF. Here the CDR3 DNA reads TGTGCCAGCAGCTCGCCGGGAAGCGGGCCTTCCTACAATGAGCAGTTCTTC. V usage is TRBV11-2 and J usage is TRBJ2-1, with D possibly TRBD2 on 6 matching bases. This CDR3 is built from 17 residues. Trimming shortened V by 4 bases and J by 1 base, and 17 bases separated the two germline ends. Germline V lookup: CDR1 SGHAT, CDR2 FQNNGV.